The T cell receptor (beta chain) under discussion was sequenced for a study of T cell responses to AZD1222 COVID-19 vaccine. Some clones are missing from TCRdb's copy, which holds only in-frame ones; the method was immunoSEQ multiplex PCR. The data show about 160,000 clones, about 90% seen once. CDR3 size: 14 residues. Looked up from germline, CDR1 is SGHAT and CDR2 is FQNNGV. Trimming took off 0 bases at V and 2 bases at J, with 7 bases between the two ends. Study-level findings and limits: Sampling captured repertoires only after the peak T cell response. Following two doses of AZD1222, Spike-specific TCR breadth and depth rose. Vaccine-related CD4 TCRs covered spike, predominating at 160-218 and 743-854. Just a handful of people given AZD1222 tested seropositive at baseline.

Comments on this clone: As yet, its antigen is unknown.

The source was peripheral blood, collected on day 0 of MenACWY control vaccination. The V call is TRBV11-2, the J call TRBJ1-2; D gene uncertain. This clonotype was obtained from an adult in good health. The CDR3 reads CASSLDRRNYGYTF. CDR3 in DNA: TGTGCCAGCAGCTTAGATAGACGGAACTATGGCTACACCTTC.